The 14 T cell receptor beta chains below come from one sample, sequenced in a study of T-cell reconstitution after alpha-beta-depleted transplantation in children (dated by TCRdb to 2015 to 2016). Library creation used PCR. The sample was run on an Illumina HiSeq 2500. TCR libraries were prepared with molecular barcoding, using unique molecular identifiers to normalize TCRbeta repertoire quantification. The public reads were reprocessed in TCRdb via fastp at Q25 and MiXCR, keeping in-frame beta chains. Identical CDR3 proteins give one entry, which carries the most common genes and DNA. Counted in this sample were about 240,000 distinct CDR3 sequences; 25% of them appeared once. Jointly, the top ten make up roughly 2.7% of the sample. According to the study, the label for this sample's treatment or condition signals: allogeneic hematopoietic cell transplantation with graft depleted of TCRalphabeta T cells and CD19 B cells.

This specimen consisted of PBMCs, obtained before TCRalphabeta/CD19-depleted stem cell transplant. The receptors stem from a girl aged 2-10 years with Fanconi anemia, due to receive a stem cell transplant.

The chain uses TRBV12-3 or TRBV12-4 and TRBJ2-1; the D gene is possibly TRBD2 (7 bases). V lost 4 bases and J lost 7, with 11 bases in between. This CDR3 is 13 amino acids long. In DNA, the CDR3 is TGTGCCAGCAGTTCGGGGGGCGGGAATGAGCAGTTCTTC. The encoded protein is CASSSGGGNEQFF.

The chain joins TRBV6-5 to TRBJ2-3, with 7 bases lining up with TRBD2. The CDR3 loop spans 13 amino acids. With 4 bases clipped from V and 9 bases from J, the junction kept 7 bases outside the gene matches. CDR1 and CDR2 (germline): MNHEY, SVGAGI. CDR3 loop: CASSFAGVSTQYF. CDR3 in DNA: TGTGCCAGCAGTTTCGCGGGGGTGAGCACGCAGTATTTT.

As concerns this clonotype: A much more abundant neighbour one base away suggests this may be a read error. V and J are TRBV3-1 and TRBJ2-1, with 14 bases fitting TRBD2. The CDR3 covers 19 residues. CDR1 and CDR2 (germline): LGHDT, YNNKEL (reference sequence). CDR3 nucleotide sequence: TGTGCCAGCAGTTCCCTCGGACTAGCGGGAGGCAGCTCCGACAATGAGCAGTTCTTC. Translation gives CASSSLGLAGGSSDNEQFF.

The sample holds many counts of this clonotype. The rearrangement joins TRBV5-1 to TRBJ2-1; 7 nucleotides align to TRBD1. V was clipped by 4 bases and J by 7 bases; unmatched bases: 5. The CDR3 contains 13 residues. Germline V gives CDR1 SGHRS, CDR2 YFSETQ. Here the CDR3 reads CASSVKQGNEQFF. The DNA for the CDR3 is TGCGCCAGCAGCGTAAAACAGGGGAATGAGCAGTTCTTC.

This clonotype was observed a few times. The chain is built from TRBV7-2 and TRBJ2-4; D perhaps matches TRBD1 (5 bases). Between the trimmed V and J ends, which lost 6 bases and 0 bases, there was a span of 15 bases. This CDR3 comprises 16 residues. Germline CDR1 is SGHTA and CDR2 is FQGNSA. The CDR3 protein is CASSWDRQLAKNIQYF. The CDR3 region has the DNA TGTGCCAGCAGTTGGGATAGACAGCTAGCCAAAAACATTCAGTACTTC.

There are many counts of this clonotype. This chain uses TRBV12-3 or TRBV12-4 with TRBJ2-6; D might be TRBD1 (6 bases). V lost 4 bases, J lost 0 bases, and 7 bases lay in between. This CDR3 spans 15 amino acids. DNA of the CDR3: TGTGCCAGCAGTTACAGGGTCTCTGGGGCCAACGTCCTGACTTTC. The encoded protein is CASSYRVSGANVLTF.

The chain has TRBV27 and TRBJ1-5, with TRBD1 matching 11 bases. The V segment lost 5 bases and the J segment 6 bases; nucleotides outside the gene matches: 9. The length of the CDR3 is 16 residues. Germline V gene sequence: CDR1 MNHEY, CDR2 SMNVEV (reference sequence). CDR3: CASSPLGQGAGQPQHF. CDR3 nucleotide sequence: TGTGCCAGCAGTCCACTCGGACAGGGGGCTGGTCAGCCCCAGCATTTT.

The rearrangement uses TRBV7-9 and TRBJ1-1; no firm D call. V was pared by 5 bases and J by 1 base, with 8 bases between. The germline gives CDR1 SEHNR, CDR2 FQNEAQ (reference sequence). The CDR3 runs to 13 residues. DNA of the CDR3: TGTGCCAGCAGCCCTACAAGGAACACTGAAGCTTTCTTT. This codes for CASSPTRNTEAFF.

This chain connects TRBV6-1 to TRBJ2-7, with 8 bases identical to TRBD2. J was trimmed by 3 bases and V by 5 bases; bases with no gene match: 9. The CDR3 has 15 residues. CDR1 and CDR2 (germline): MNHNS, SASEGT. The CDR3 nucleotides read TGTGCCAGCAGTCCCTACAGCGGGAGAGGCTACGAGCAGTACTTC. As protein: CASSPYSGRGYEQYF.

This clonotype was detected many times. The rearrangement links TRBV7-2 to TRBJ2-3, with 8 bases identical to TRBD2. Per the germline V gene, CDR1 is SGHTA and CDR2 is FQGNSA. The ends lost 4 bases at V and 0 bases at J; junction bases unmatched: 3. The CDR3 loop spans 15 amino acids. CDR3 amino acids: CASSYSGTSTDTQYF. CDR3 DNA sequence: TGTGCCAGCAGCTATAGCGGGACTAGCACAGATACGCAGTATTTT.

This clonotype was recorded at least ten times. The V call is TRBV7-2, the J call TRBJ1-5; possible D gene TRBD1, 5 bases. Germline CDR1 and CDR2: SGHTA and FQGNSA. CDR3 size: 15 residues. V was clipped by 2 bases and J by 5 bases, with 13 bases between them. The CDR3, as DNA: TGTGCCAGCAGCTTAATGGGGACGGACCATCAGCCCCAGCATTTT. Amino acids: CASSLMGTDHQPQHF.

The gene calls are TRBV20-1 and TRBJ2-2, with 8 nucleotides matching TRBD2. Germline V gives CDR1 DFQATT, CDR2 SNEGSKA (reference sequence). After removal of 6 bases from V and 3 bases from J, the junction contained 15 bases not matched to a gene. The CDR3 runs 17 residues. CDR3 amino acids: CSAPGGSGVIYTGELFF. Here the CDR3 DNA reads TGCAGTGCGCCGGGGGGTAGCGGGGTGATATACACCGGGGAGCTGTTTTTT.

The rearrangement uses TRBV12-3 or TRBV12-4 and TRBJ2-7, with D perhaps being TRBD1 or TRBD2 (5 bases each). The CDR3 has 17 amino acids. The V gene lost 2 bases and the J gene lost 4 bases, with 21 bases spanning the gap. The CDR3, as DNA: TGTGCCAGCAGTTTATTTGCGAGGGGCGAGCGGCAATACGAGCAGTACTTC. As protein: CASSLFARGERQYEQYF.

This clonotype occurred many times. The chain joins TRBV29-1 to TRBJ2-5; possible D gene TRBD1, 6 bases. CDR3 length: 12 residues. The ends were cut back, 4 bases at V and 4 bases at J, with 10 bases in the middle. Germline values: CDR1 SQVTM, CDR2 ANQGSEA. In DNA form, the CDR3 reads TGCAGCGTTGTCGGGACAACAGAGACCCAGTACTTC. Amino acids: CSVVGTTETQYF.